This T cell receptor beta chain comes out of a study of tumor-infiltrating lymphocytes in primary liver carcinoma. Co-extraction yielded RNA and DNA from around 20-30 mg of unsorted bulk tissue. Note on this clonotype: A read error is possible here, since a much larger clone lies one base away.

The CDR3 length is 14 residues. Trimming took 5 bases from V and 3 from J, leaving 14 bases between them. Germline V gene data show CDR1 as SEHNR and CDR2 as FQNEAQ (reference sequence). cDNA specific to TCR beta was made from 450 to 500 ng of total RNA, with a constant-region primer employed for priming. Libraries for TCR beta were built through three nested multiplex PCR rounds, which together made up a slightly modified ARM-PCR procedure. The first two PCR rounds used TRBV1-TRBV30 primers with a Cbeta primer, 9 to 10 cycles each. TCRdb re-called the multiplex PCR reads with MiXCR, one entry per CDR3 protein. The profile shows more than 50,000 distinct CDR3 sequences, about 80% of them singletons.

Material for sequencing was liver tumor tissue from sampling region 2. Noted subset: tumor region T2, inferior pole. This sequence joins TRBV7-9 and TRBJ2-7, with D unclear. This clonotype was sampled from a man aged 35-49 years with primary liver carcinoma and hepatitis B virus infection. The CDR3: CASSPTNRNYEQYF. DNA of the CDR3: TGTGCCAGCAGCCCCACCAACCGGAACTACGAGCAGTACTTC.